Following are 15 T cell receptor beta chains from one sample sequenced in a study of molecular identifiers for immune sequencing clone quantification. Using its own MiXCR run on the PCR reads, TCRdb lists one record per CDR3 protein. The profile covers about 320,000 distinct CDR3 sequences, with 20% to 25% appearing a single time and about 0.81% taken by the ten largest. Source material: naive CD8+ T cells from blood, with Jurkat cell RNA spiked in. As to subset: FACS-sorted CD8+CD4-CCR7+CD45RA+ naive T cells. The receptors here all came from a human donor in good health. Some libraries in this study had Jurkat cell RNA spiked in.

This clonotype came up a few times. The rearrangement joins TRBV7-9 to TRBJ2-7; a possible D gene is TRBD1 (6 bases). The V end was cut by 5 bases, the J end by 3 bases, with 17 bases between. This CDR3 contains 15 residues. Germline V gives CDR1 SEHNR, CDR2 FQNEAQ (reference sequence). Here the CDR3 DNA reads TGTGCCAGCAGCCACCGGGACAAAGAGGGCTACGAGCAGTACTTC. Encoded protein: CASSHRDKEGYEQYF.

CDR3 residues: CSARSLGNSNQPQHF. Written as DNA, the CDR3 is TGCAGTGCTCGTTCGCTCGGAAATAGCAATCAGCCCCAGCATTTT. The chain has TRBV20-1 and TRBJ1-5; D gene uncertain. Germline lookup yields CDR1 DFQATT and CDR2 SNEGSKA (reference sequence). The V end lost 5 bases, the J end lost 0 bases, and 14 bases lay between the germline ends. This CDR3 comprises 15 residues.

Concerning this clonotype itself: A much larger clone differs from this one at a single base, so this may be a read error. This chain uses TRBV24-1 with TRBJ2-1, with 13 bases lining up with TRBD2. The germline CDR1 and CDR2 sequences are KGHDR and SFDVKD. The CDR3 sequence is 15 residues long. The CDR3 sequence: CATSPGLAGINKQFF. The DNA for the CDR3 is TGTGCCACCAGCCCGGGACTAGCGGGGATCAATAAGCAGTTCTTC.

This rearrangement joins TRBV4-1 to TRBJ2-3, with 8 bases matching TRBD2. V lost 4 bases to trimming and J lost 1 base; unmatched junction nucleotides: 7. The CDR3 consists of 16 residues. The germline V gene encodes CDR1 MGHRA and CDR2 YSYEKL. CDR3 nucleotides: TGCGCCAGCAGCCTCGAGCGGGGGCCGGGCACAGATACGCAGTATTTT. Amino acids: CASSLERGPGTDTQYF.

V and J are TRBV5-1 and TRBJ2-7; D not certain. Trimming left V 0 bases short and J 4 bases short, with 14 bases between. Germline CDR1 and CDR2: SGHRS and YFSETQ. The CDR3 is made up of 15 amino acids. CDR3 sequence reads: CASSLVHGGKYEQYF. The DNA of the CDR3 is TGCGCCAGCAGCTTGGTGCACGGCGGAAAATACGAGCAGTACTTC.

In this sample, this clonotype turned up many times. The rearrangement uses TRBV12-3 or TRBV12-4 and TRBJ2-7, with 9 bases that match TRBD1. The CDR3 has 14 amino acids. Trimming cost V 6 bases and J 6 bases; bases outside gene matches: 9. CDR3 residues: CASSPPGQGTEQYF. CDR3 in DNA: TGTGCCAGCAGCCCCCCAGGACAGGGGACCGAGCAGTACTTC.

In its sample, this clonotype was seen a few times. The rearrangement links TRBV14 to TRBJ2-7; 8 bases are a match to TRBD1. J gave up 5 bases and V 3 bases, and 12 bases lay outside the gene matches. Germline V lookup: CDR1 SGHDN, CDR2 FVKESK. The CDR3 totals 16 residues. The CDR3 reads CASSHAHGTGGDEQYF. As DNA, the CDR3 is TGTGCCAGCAGCCACGCCCATGGGACAGGAGGGGACGAGCAGTACTTC. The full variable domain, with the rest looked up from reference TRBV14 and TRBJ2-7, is EAGVTQFPSHSVIEKGQTVTLRCDPISGHDNLYWYRRVMGKEIKFLLHFVKESKQDESGMPNNRFLAERTGGTYSTLKVQPAELEDSGVYFCASSHAHGTGGDEQYFGPGTRLTVT.

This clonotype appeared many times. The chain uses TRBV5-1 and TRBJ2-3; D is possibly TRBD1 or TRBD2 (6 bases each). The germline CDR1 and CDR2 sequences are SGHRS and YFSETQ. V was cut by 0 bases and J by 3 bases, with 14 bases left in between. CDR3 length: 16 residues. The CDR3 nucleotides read TGCGCCAGCAGCTTGGAGTGGGGGGCGGTAACAGATACGCAGTATTTT. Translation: CASSLEWGAVTDTQYF.

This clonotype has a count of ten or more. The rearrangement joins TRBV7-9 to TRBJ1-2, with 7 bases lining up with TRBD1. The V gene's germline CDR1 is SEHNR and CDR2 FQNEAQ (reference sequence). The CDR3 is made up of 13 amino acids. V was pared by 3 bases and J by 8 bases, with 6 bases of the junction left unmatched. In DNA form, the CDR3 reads TGTGCCAGCAGCTTCTCACAGGGGCGAGGCTACACCTTC. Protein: CASSFSQGRGYTF.

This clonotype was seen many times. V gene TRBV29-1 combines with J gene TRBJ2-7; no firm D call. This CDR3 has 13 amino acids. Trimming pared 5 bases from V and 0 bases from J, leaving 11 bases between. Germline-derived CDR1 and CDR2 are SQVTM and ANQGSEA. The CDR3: CSVSLWSSYEQYF. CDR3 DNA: TGCAGCGTTTCCCTTTGGAGCTCCTACGAGCAGTACTTC.

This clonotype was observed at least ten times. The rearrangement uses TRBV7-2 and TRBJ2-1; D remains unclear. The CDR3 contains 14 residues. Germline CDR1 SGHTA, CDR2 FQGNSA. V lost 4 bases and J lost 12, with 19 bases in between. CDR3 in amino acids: CASSSRSGEPGQFF. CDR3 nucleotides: TGTGCCAGCAGCTCCAGGTCAGGAGAGCCGGGGCAGTTCTTC. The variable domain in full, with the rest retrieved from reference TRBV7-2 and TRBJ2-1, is GAGVSQSPSNKVTEKGKDVELRCDPISGHTALYWYRQSLGQGLEFLIYFQGNSAPDKSGLPSDRFSAERTGGSVSTLTIQRTQQEDSAVYLCASSSRSGEPGQFFGPGTRLTVL.

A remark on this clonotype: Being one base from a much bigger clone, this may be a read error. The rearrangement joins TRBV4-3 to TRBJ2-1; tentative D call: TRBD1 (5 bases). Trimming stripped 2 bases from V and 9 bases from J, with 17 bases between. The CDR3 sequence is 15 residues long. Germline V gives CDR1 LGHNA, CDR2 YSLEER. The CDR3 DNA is TGCGCCAGCAGCCAAAATTTTGCAGGGTCAAGTGAGCAGTTCTTC. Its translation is CASSQNFAGSSEQFF.

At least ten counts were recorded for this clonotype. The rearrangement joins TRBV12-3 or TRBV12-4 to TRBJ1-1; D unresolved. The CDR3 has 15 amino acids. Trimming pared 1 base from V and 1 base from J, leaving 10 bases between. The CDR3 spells CASSLERPQNTEAFF. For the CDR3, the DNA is TGTGCCAGCAGTTTAGAGAGACCGCAGAACACTGAAGCTTTCTTT.

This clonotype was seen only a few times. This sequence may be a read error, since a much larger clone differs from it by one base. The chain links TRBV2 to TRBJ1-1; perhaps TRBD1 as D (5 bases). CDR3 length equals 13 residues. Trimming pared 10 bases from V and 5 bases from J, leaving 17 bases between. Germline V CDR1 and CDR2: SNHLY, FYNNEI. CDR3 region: CANDTGTYTEAFF. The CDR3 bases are TGTGCCAACGATACCGGGACGTATACTGAAGCTTTCTTT.

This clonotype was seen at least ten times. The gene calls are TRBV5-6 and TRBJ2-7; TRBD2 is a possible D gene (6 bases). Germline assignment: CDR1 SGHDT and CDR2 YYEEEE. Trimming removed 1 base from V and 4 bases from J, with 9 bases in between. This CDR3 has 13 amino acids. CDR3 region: CASSLSEGYEQYF. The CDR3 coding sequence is TGTGCCAGCAGCTTGTCGGAGGGATACGAGCAGTACTTC.